This T cell receptor (beta chain) was documented in a study of cytomegalovirus exposure and HLA in healthy donors. Amplification used 60 Vbeta primers and 13 Jbeta primers. Clones were read by immunoSEQ multiplex PCR, and TCRdb kept only the in-frame ones, dropping some. The sample yields 180,000 or so clones, under 80% seen once. Germline CDR1 reads SGHRS; CDR2 reads YFSETQ. V was pared by 1 base and J by 8 bases, with 5 bases of the junction left unmatched. The CDR3 spans 15 residues. The sequence derives from a woman aged 30 to 39 in good health and CMV-seropositive. The gene calls are TRBV5-1 and TRBJ1-4, with 10 bases identical to TRBD1. The sequenced sample consisted of PBMCs. The CDR3 sequence is CASSLPGQGFEKLFF. The CDR3 nucleotides read TGCGCCAGCAGCTTGCCGGGACAGGGGTTCGAAAAACTGTTTTTT.